This T cell receptor beta chain derives from a study of blood T cell repertoires in COVID-19. Study in general: The United States, Italy and Spain provided the acute and convalescent COVID-19 samples. Sample material is recorded as cDNA or gDNA derived from T cells, B-cell-depleted T cells, or PBMCs.

Study processing details: Amplification with reference gene primers provided the estimates of nucleated cell counts. The method was immunoSEQ multiplex PCR; TCRdb's version includes in-frame clones alone and lacks a portion of them. V and J calls and clone size are copied from that table; D and trimming were computed from the DNA. The table has tens of thousands of clones, more than 75% seen once; the top ten hold 4.5% to 6%. In germline, CDR1 is MNHEY, CDR2 SMNVEV (reference sequence). Trimming took off 6 bases at V and 6 bases at J, with 15 bases between the two ends. The CDR3 totals 15 residues. The V gene is TRBV27, the J gene TRBJ1-6, with a possible D match to TRBD1 (6 bases). The receptor comes from a woman over 75 with active COVID-19. What was sequenced was peripheral blood. In nucleotides, the CDR3 is TGTGCCAGCAGGACCCGCGGACAGTTTAATTCACCCCTCCACTTT. It specifies CASRTRGQFNSPLHF.